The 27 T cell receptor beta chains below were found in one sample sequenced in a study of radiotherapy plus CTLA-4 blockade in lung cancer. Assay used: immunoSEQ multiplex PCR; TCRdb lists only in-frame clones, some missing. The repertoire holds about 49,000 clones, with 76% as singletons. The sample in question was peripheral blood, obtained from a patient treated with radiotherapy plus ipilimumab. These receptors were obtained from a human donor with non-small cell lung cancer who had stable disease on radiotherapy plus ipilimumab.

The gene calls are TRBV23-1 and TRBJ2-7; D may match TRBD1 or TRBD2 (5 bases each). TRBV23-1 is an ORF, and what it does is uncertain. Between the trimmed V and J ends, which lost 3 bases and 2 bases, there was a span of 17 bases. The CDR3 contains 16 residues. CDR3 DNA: TGCGCCAGCAGTCATTACCGGGACGGAGTAGCCTACGAGCAGTACGTC. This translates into CASSHYRDGVAYEQYV.

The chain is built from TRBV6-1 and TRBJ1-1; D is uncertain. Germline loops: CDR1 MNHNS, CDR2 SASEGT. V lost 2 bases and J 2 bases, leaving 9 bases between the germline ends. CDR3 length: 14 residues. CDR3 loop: CASSEYRSNTEAFF. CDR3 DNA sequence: TGTGCCAGCAGTGAATACCGATCAAACACTGAAGCTTTCTTT.

CDR3 coding DNA: TGTGCCAGCATGCACGGGGAATACGAGCAGTACGTC. Its protein is CASMHGEYEQYV. The chain has TRBV6-1 and TRBJ2-7; tentative D call: TRBD2 (5 bases). Trimming removed 7 bases from V and 4 bases from J, with 11 bases in between. Per germline, CDR1 MNHNS and CDR2 SASEGT. This CDR3 has 12 residues.

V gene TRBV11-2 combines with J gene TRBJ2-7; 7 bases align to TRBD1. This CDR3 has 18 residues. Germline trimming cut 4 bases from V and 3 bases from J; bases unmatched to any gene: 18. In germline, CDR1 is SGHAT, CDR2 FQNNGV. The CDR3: CASSSHLFDRADFYEQYF. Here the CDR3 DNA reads TGTGCCAGCAGCTCTCACCTTTTCGACAGGGCCGATTTCTACGAGCAGTACTTC.

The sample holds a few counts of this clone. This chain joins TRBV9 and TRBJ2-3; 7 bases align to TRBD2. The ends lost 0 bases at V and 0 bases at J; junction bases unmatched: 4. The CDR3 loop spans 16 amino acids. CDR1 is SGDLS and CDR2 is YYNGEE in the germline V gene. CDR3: CASSVGPAGSTDTQYF. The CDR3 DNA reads TGTGCCAGCAGCGTAGGTCCAGCGGGGAGCACAGATACGCAGTATTTT.

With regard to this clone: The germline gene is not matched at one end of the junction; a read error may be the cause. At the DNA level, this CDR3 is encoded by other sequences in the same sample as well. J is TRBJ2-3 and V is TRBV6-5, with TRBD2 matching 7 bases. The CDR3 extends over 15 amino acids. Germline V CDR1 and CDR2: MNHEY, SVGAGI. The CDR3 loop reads CASSRGETSTDTQYF. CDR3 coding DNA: TGTGCTAGCAGTCGGGGGGAGACTAGCACAGATACGCAGTATTTT.

CDR3 amino acids: CASSSTTGRRGALHF. CDR3 in DNA: TGTGCCAGCAGCTCGACCACGGGGCGGCGGGGGGCCCTCCACTTT. J is TRBJ1-6 and V is TRBV11-2; tentatively, D is TRBD1 (5 bases). V dropped 4 bases and J dropped 14 bases, with 21 bases sitting between them. The V gene's germline CDR1 is SGHAT and CDR2 FQNNGV. The CDR3 has 15 amino acids. Based on the CDR3 plus reference TRBV11-2 and TRBJ1-6, the full variable domain is EAGVAQSPRYKIIEKRQSVAFWCNPISGHATLYWYQQILGQGPKLLIQFQNNGVVDDSQLPKDRFSAERLKGVDSTLKIQPAKLEDSAVYLCASSSTTGRRGALHFGNGTRLTVT.

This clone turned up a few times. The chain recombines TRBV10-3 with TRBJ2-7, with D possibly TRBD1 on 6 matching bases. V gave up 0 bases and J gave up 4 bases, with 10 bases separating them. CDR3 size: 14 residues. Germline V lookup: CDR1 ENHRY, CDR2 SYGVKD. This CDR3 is CAISESQGPYEQYF. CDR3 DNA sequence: TGTGCCATCAGTGAGTCACAGGGCCCATACGAGCAGTACTTC.

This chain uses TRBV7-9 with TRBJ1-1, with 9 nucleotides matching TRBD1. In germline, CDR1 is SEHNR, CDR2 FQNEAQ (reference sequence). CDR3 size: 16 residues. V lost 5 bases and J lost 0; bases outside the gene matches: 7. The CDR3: CASSPLWTGVNTEAFF. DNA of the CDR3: TGTGCCAGCAGCCCTCTTTGGACAGGGGTGAACACTGAAGCTTTCTTT.

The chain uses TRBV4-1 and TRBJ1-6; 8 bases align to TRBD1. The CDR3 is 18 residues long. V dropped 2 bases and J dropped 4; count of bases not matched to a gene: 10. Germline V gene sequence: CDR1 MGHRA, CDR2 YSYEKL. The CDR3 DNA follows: TGCGCCAGCAGCCAAAGGGGGGCAGGGGGCGATTATAATTCACCCCTCCACTTT. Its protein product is CASSQRGAGGDYNSPLHF.

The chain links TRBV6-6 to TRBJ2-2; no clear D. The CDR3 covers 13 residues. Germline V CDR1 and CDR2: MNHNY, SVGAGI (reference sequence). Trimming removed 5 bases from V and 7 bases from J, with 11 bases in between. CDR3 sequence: CASSRTFDGELFF. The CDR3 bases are TGTGCCAGCAGTCGGACCTTTGACGGGGAGCTGTTTTTT.

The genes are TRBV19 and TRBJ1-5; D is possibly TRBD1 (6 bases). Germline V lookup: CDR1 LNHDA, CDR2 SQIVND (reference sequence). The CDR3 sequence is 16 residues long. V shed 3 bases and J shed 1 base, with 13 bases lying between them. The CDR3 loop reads CASSIIGRGSNQPQHF. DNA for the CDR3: TGTGCCAGTAGTATTATAGGGAGGGGGAGCAATCAGCCCCAGCATTTT.

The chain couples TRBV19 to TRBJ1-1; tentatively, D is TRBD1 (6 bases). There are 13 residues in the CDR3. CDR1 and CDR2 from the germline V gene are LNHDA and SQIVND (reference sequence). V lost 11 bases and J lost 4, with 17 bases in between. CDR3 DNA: TGTGCCGCAAGCTTAACAGGGAGCACTGAAGCTTTCTTT. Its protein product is CAASLTGSTEAFF.

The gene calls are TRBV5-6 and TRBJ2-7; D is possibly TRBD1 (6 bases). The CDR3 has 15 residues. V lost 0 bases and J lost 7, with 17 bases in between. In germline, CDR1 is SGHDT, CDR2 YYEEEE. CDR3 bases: TGTGCCAGCAGCTTGGTAACAGGGATATTAAGGGAGCAGTACTTC. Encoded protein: CASSLVTGILREQYF.

The chain's CDR3 is CASSAGQGAYSGNTIYF. In nucleotides, the CDR3 is TGTGCCAGCAGCGCGGGACAGGGGGCTTACTCTGGAAACACCATATATTTT. The rearrangement links TRBV5-6 to TRBJ1-3; 12 bases align to TRBD1. Losses at the gene ends were 4 bases for V and 0 bases for J; bases not matched to a gene: 5. CDR1 is SGHDT and CDR2 is YYEEEE in the germline V gene. The CDR3 is 17 residues long.

The CDR3: CASSIDRLETGELFF. Written as DNA, the CDR3 is TGTGCCAGTAGTATTGACAGGCTTGAAACCGGGGAGCTGTTTTTT. The V call is TRBV19, the J call TRBJ2-2, with a weak D call TRBD1 (6 bases). Trimming left V 3 bases short and J 5 bases short, with 13 bases between. This CDR3 is 15 amino acids long. From germline, CDR1 is LNHDA and CDR2 SQIVND (reference sequence).

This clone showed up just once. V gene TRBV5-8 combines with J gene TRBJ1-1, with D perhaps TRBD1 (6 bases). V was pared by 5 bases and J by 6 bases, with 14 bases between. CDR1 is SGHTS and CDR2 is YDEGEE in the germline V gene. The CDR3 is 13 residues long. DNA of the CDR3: TGTGCCAGCAGTTCGGGGGGCAACCCTGAAGCTTTCTTT. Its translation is CASSSGGNPEAFF.

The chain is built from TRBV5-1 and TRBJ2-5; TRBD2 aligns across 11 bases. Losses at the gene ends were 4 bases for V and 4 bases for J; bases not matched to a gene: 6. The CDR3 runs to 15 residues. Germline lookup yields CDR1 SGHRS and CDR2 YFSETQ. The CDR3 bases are TGCGCCAGCAGCATCCTAGGGACTAGCGGAGAGACCCAGTACTTC. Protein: CASSILGTSGETQYF.

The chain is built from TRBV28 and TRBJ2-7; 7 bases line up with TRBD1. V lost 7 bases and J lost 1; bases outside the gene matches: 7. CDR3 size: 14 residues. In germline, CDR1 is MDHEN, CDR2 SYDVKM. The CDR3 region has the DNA TGTGCCAGCACCCGTCAGGGGGTATCCTACGAGCAGTACGTC. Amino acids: CASTRQGVSYEQYV.

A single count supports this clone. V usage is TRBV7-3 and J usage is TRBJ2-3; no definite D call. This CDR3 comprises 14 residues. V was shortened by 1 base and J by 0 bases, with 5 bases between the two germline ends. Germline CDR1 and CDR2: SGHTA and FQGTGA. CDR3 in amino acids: CASSLIPSTDTQYF. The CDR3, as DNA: TGTGCCAGCAGCTTAATCCCGAGCACAGATACGCAGTATTTT.

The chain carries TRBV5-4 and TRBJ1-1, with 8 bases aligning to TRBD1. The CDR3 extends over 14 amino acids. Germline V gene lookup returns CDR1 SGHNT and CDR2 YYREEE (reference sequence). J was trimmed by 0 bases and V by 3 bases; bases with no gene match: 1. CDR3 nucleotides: TGTGCCAGCAGCTGGGACAGGCTGAACACTGAAGCTTTCTTT. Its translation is CASSWDRLNTEAFF.

The CDR3 spells CSAMSQGGSPQHF. CDR3 nucleotides: TGCAGCGCCATGTCCCAGGGGGGATCGCCCCAGCATTTT. This sequence joins TRBV29-1 and TRBJ1-5; 7 bases match TRBD1. The CDR3 totals 13 residues. V shed 7 bases, J shed 9 bases, and the junction held 12 bases outside the gene matches. Germline CDR1 SQVTM, CDR2 ANQGSEA. Filled out from reference TRBV29-1 and TRBJ1-5, the complete variable domain reads SAVISQKPSRDICQRGTSLTIQCQVDSQVTMMFWYRQQPGQSLTLIATANQGSEATYESGFVIDKFPISRPNLTFSTLTVSNMSPEDSSIYLCSAMSQGGSPQHFGDGTRLSIL.

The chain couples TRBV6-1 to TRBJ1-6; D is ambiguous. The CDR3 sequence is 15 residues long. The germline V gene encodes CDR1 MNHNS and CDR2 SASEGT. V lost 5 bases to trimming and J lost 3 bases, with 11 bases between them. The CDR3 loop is CASSFDRIYNSPLHF. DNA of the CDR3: TGTGCCAGCAGTTTCGATAGGATCTATAATTCACCCCTCCACTTT.

In DNA, the CDR3 is TGCGCCAGCAGTGAATCCAAACAGAGGGGAAACACCATATATTTT. This encodes CASSESKQRGNTIYF. This chain links TRBV10-2 with TRBJ1-3; D uncertain. Germline loops: CDR1 WSHSY, CDR2 SAAADI. The CDR3 runs to 15 residues. V was pared by 3 bases and J by 4 bases, with 13 bases between.

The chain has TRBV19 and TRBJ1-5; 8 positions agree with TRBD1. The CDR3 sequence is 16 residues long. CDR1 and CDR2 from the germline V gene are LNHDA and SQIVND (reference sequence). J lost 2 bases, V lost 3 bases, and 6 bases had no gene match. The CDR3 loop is CASSIRTGLGNQPQHF. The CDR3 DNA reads TGTGCCAGTAGTATTCGGACAGGGCTGGGCAATCAGCCCCAGCATTTT.

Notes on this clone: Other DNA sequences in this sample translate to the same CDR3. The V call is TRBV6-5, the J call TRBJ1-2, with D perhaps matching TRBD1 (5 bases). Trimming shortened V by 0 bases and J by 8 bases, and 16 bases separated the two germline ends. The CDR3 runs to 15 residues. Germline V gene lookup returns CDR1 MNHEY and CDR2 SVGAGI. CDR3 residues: CASSYSNRQKGGYTF. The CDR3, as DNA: TGTGCCAGCAGTTACTCTAACAGACAGAAGGGGGGCTACACCTTC.

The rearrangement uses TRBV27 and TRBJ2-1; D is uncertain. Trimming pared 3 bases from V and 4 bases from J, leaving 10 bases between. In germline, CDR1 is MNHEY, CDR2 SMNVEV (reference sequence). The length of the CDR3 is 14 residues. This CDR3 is CASSFTQPYNEQFF. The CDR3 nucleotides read TGTGCCAGCAGTTTTACGCAGCCTTACAATGAGCAGTTCTTC.